Shown below are 5 T cell receptor beta chains from a single sample sequenced in a study of beta chain features in type 1 diabetes (dated by TCRdb to the late 2010s). What the authors observed across the whole study: In all four CD4+ subsets, TCRB CDR3 length was moderately but significantly shorter in type 1 diabetes patients.

These receptors lack a known antigen. The receptor library was made with the immunoSEQ multiplex PCR assay. The entire amount of isolated RNA was reverse transcribed using the High Capacity cDNA Reverse Transcription Kit, so the sequenced TCRB transcripts were expressed ones. What TCRdb holds here is the immuneACCESS table cut down to in-frame rearrangements. Part of the clones is not present; checked against another copy, under half of the missing clones reflect an unresolved V gene, and the others are unexplained. This sample comprises 600,000 or so clones, 11% to 15% of them detected only once. The ten largest clones represent just under 0.04% of the sample. Sequenced sample: naive CD4+ T cells from blood. Per the publication, the cell subset or site label means: true naive CD4+ T cells. All receptors come from a man between 18 and 29 years old with type 1 diabetes.

DNA for the CDR3: TGTGCCTGGAGTGGCCGAAATGAGCAGTTCTTC. Translated, it gives CAWSGRNEQFF. The chain has TRBV30 and TRBJ2-1, with D unclear. The V and J ends lost 1 base and 7 bases respectively, with 5 bases between them. Germline values: CDR1 GTSNPN, CDR2 SVGIG (reference sequence). This CDR3 is 11 amino acids long. Variable domain in full (rest from reference TRBV30 and TRBJ2-1): SQTIHQWPATLVQPVGSPLSLECTVEGTSNPNLYWYRQAAGRGLQLLFYSVGIGQISSEVPQNLSASRPQDRQFILSSKKLLLSDSGFYLCAWSGRNEQFFGPGTRLTVL.

This chain links TRBV6-1 with TRBJ2-4, with 7 bases aligning to TRBD1. V lost 5 bases, J lost 3 bases, and 4 bases stayed unmatched. The CDR3 totals 14 residues. The germline gives CDR1 MNHNS, CDR2 SASEGT. The CDR3 loop is CASSTTGIKNIQYF. DNA of the CDR3: TGTGCCAGCAGTACGACAGGGATCAAAAACATTCAGTACTTC.

This clone was found a few times. The rearrangement links TRBV5-8 to TRBJ2-5, with D tentatively TRBD1 (7 bases). Trimming removed 4 bases at V and 5 bases at J, with 15 bases between. Germline V gene data show CDR1 as SGHTS and CDR2 as YDEGEE. The CDR3 extends over 14 amino acids. The CDR3 DNA is TGTGCCAGCAGCCCTCGACAGGGAGGCGAGACCCAGTACTTC. As protein: CASSPRQGGETQYF.

CDR3: CASSLDGGGGNTEAFF. CDR3 DNA sequence: TGTGCCAGCAGCTTAGACGGGGGCGGAGGTAATACTGAAGCTTTCTTT. This sequence joins TRBV7-9 and TRBJ1-1; D possibly corresponds to TRBD1 (6 bases). This CDR3 has 16 residues. The germline CDR1 and CDR2 sequences are SEHNR and FQNEAQ (reference sequence). V was cut by 1 base and J by 5 bases, with 17 bases left in between.

This chain uses TRBV4-2 with TRBJ1-4; 7 bases align to TRBD1. The CDR3 length is 14 residues. J was trimmed by 7 bases and V by 5 bases; bases with no gene match: 7. Per germline, CDR1 LGHNA and CDR2 YNFKEQ. CDR3 region: CASSWDSGPEKLFF. In DNA, the CDR3 is TGTGCCAGCAGCTGGGACAGCGGGCCTGAAAAACTGTTTTTT.